Listed below are T cell receptor beta chains from one sample, sequenced in a study of blood T cell repertoires in COVID-19. Clones were sequenced by immunoSEQ multiplex PCR, and TCRdb holds only the in-frame ones, with some missing. The sample shows under 200,000 clones, approximately 88% of them seen only once. Sample: peripheral blood. These receptors originate from a man between 18 and 29 years old with active or convalescent COVID-19. Both conserved end residues are part of each CDR3. Fields, in order: V gene, D gene, J gene, clone size, CDR3 DNA, CDR3 protein. The D gene is left open where the match is weak. Clone sizes are given selectively: once, few, many, or a class where the clone is expanded.

TRBV30	TRBD1	TRBJ2-2	once	TGTGCCTTAACCCAGGGGGCGACCGGGGAGCTGTTTTTT	CALTQGATGELFF
TRBV11-2	-	TRBJ1-6	-	TGTGCCAGCAGCGAGGCGGGTTTTGGTTCACCCCTCCACTTT	CASSEAGFGSPLHF
TRBV10-2	-	TRBJ2-1	-	TGCGCCAGCCTCCCGATTACACACAATGAGCAGTTCTTC	CASLPITHNEQFF
TRBV4-3	-	TRBJ2-7	once	TGCGCCAGCAGCCAAGGGTCAGCGGGCTACGAGCAGTACTTC	CASSQGSAGYEQYF
TRBV6-4	-	TRBJ1-1	once	TGTGCCAGCAGCATGACGGGAGACACTGAAGCTTTCTTT	CASSMTGDTEAFF
TRBV7-8	-	TRBJ1-2	once	TGTGCCAGCAGCTTAGACCTGGGAGGGTTTAATGGCTACACCTTC	CASSLDLGGFNGYTF
TRBV18	TRBD1	TRBJ1-1	-	TGTGCCAGCTCGCCCGGGACAGGGGGCTTTGATGAAGCTTTCTTT	CASSPGTGGFDEAFF
TRBV7-8	-	TRBJ1-5	-	TGTGCCAGCGCTCAGCGGGGTAGCAATCAGCCCCAGCATTTT	CASAQRGSNQPQHF
TRBV4-1	TRBD1	TRBJ2-7	-	TGCGCCAGCAGCCAAGATTTTAGGGGGCCAGGCGAGCAGTACTTC	CASSQDFRGPGEQYF
TRBV21-1	-	TRBJ2-1	once	TGTGCCAGCAGCAAAGCGGGACTACCAACCTACAATGAGCAGTTCTTC	CASSKAGLPTYNEQFF
TRBV29-1	TRBD1	TRBJ2-2	-	TGCAGCGTGGCCGGGACAGGGGACACCGGGGAGCTGTTTTTT	CSVAGTGDTGELFF
TRBV11-2	TRBD2	TRBJ2-2	-	TGTGCCAGCAGCTTAGAGGCGGGGGGAAACGGGGAGCTGTTTTTT	CASSLEAGGNGELFF
TRBV6-2/TRBV6-3	TRBD2	TRBJ2-2	once	TGTGCCAGCAGTTCGGTAGCGGGCCCCACGAACACCGGGGAGCTGTTTTTT	CASSSVAGPTNTGELFF
TRBV5-8	TRBD2	TRBJ2-1	-	TGTGCCAGCAGCTTTGTCCTAGCGGGGGAGCAGTTCTTC	CASSFVLAGEQFF
TRBV5-4	TRBD1	TRBJ2-3	-	TGTGCCAGCAGGCCAGGGGGCCTCGGGGATACGCAGTATTTT	CASRPGGLGDTQYF
TRBV18	-	TRBJ2-7	few	TGTGCCAGCTCACCACGGTCCAGGGGACACAGCGAGCAGTACTTC	CASSPRSRGHSEQYF
TRBV6-5	TRBD1	TRBJ1-1	-	TGTGCCAGCAGCTTACAGGGGGTAGGGACTGAAGCTTTCTTT	CASSLQGVGTEAFF
TRBV19	-	TRBJ2-3	-	TGTGCCAGTAGTCGCGGGCGTACAGATACGCAGTATTTT	CASSRGRTDTQYF
TRBV4-2	TRBD1	TRBJ1-1	-	TGTGCCAGCAGCCAAGAACTTCCAGGGACAGGGGGCGCGGGAACTGAAGCTTTCTTT	CASSQELPGTGGAGTEAFF
TRBV19	-	TRBJ2-2	-	TGTGCCAGTAGTATTGTAGAAGGGGCGCGGACCGGGGAGCTGTTTTTT	CASSIVEGARTGELFF
TRBV7-2	-	TRBJ2-7	-	TGTGCCAGCAGCTTAGATAACAGCCGGGGAAACGAGCAGTACTTC	CASSLDNSRGNEQYF
TRBV19	-	TRBJ1-1	-	TGTGCCAGTAGTATAGACCTCCGGGGGTTGAACACTGAAGCTTTCTTT	CASSIDLRGLNTEAFF
TRBV3-1/TRBV3-2	-	TRBJ2-3	-	TGTGCCAGCAGCCAAGTTCTTTTTCACAGCTCCGACATTCCTTCTTACACAGATACGCAGTATTTT	CASSQVLFHSSDIPSYTDTQYF
TRBV19	TRBD2	TRBJ2-7	-	TGTGCCAGTAGTCGCTCGGCTAGCGGGGACTACGAGCAGTACTTC	CASSRSASGDYEQYF
TRBV25-1	TRBD1	TRBJ1-6	-	TGTGCCAGCAGGGGACAGGGAAATAATTCACCCCTCCACTTT	CASRGQGNNSPLHF
TRBV27	-	TRBJ1-2	-	TGTGCCAGCAGAAGAGGCGGGGCTAACTATGGCTACACCTTC	CASRRGGANYGYTF
TRBV7-2	TRBD1	TRBJ1-5	-	TGTGCCAGCAGCTTAGACCCACAGGGGGCGAAGCCCCAGCATTTT	CASSLDPQGAKPQHF
TRBV6-2/TRBV6-3	TRBD1	TRBJ1-1	once	TGTGCCAGCAGTGGACCGGACAGGGCGAACACTGAAGCTTTCTTT	CASSGPDRANTEAFF
TRBV5-4	TRBD2	TRBJ2-7	-	TGTGCCAGCAGCCCAGGACTAGCGCAAAGCTCCTACGAGCAGTACTTC	CASSPGLAQSSYEQYF
TRBV28	TRBD1	TRBJ1-1	-	TGTGCCAGCAGTTATGGGGGACAGGGTAGAAGGACTGAAGCTTTCTTT	CASSYGGQGRRTEAFF